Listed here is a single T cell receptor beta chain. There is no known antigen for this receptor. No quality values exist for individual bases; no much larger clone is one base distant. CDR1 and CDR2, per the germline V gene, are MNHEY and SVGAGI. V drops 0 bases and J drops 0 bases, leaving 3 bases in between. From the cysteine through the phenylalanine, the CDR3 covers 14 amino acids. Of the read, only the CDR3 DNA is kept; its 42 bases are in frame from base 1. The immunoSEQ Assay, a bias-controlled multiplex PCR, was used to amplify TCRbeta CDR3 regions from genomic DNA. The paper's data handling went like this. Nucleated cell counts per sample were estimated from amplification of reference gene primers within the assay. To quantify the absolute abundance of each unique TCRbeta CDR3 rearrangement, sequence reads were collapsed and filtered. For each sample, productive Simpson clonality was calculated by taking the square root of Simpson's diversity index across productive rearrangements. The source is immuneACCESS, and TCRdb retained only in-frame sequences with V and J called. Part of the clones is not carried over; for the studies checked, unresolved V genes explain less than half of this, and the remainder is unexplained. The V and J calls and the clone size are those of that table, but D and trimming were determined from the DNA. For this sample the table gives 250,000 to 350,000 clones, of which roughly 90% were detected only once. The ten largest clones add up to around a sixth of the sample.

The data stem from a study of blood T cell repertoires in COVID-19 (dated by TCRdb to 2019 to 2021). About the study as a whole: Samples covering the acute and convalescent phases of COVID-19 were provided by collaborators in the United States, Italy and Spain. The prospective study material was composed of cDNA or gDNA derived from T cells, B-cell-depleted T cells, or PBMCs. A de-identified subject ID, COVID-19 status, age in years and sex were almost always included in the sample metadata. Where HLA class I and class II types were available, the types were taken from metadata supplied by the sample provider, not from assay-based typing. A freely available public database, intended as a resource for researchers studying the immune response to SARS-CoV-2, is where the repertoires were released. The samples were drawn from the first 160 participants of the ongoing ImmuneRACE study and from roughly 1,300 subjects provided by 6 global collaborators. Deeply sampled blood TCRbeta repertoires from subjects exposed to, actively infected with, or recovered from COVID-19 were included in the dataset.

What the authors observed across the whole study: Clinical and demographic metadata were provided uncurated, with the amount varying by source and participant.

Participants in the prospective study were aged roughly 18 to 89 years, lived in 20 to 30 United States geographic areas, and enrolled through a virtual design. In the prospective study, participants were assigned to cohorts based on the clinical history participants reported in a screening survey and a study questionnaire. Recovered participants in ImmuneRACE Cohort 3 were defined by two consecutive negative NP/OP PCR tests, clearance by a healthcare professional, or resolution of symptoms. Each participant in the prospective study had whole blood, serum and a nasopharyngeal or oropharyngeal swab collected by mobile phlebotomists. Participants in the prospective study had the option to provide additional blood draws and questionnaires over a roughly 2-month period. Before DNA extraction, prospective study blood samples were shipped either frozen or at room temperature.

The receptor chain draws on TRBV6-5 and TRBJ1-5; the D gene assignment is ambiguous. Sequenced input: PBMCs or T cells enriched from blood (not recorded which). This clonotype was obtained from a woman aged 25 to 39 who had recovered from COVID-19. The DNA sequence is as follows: TGTGCCAGCAGTTACTCACATAGCAATCAGCCCCAGCATTTT. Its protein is CASSYSHSNQPQHF.